The next 20 T cell receptor beta chains were all read from a single sample in a study of regulatory T cells in long-lasting Graves disease. Combining iRepertoire HTBI primers with Arm-PCR of CDR3 regions, the authors built TCR beta libraries. MiXCR, applied by TCRdb to the multiplex PCR reads, yields one record per CDR3 protein. The sample shows roughly 420,000 distinct CDR3 sequences, 14% of them seen only once. The time point is: newly diagnosed GD, antithyroid drugs for less than 3 months. From PBMCs, RNA was extracted and then used to make the TCR library. The same data also went into a second study, on T cells in Graves' hyperthyroidism and ophthalmopathy.

The specimen was peripheral blood mononuclear cells (PBMCs), collected at new diagnosis, from a patient treated with antithyroid drugs. The receptors shown here come from a woman between 50 and 59 years old with Graves disease.

This clonotype has only a few counts. The rearrangement uses TRBV20-1 and TRBJ2-1; 9 positions agree with TRBD2. Trimming took 2 bases from V and 2 from J; bases not matched to a gene: 7. Per the germline V gene, CDR1 is DFQATT and CDR2 is SNEGSKA (reference sequence). This CDR3 is built from 16 residues. The CDR3 bases are TGCAGTGCTAGAACCCCGCTAGCGGGACCCTACAATGAGCAGTTCTTC. Translated, it gives CSARTPLAGPYNEQFF.

The chain combines TRBV10-3 with TRBJ2-1; TRBD2 agrees at 8 bases. The germline CDR1 and CDR2 sequences are ENHRY and SYGVKD. CDR3 size: 13 residues. Trimming cost V 8 bases and J 4 bases; bases outside gene matches: 4. CDR3 amino acids: CAIQREKYNEQFF. The CDR3 DNA is TGTGCCATCCAGCGGGAGAAGTACAATGAGCAGTTCTTC.

This clonotype has ten or more counts. The chain is built from TRBV5-4 and TRBJ2-3; 8 bases line up with TRBD2. CDR3 length: 16 residues. With V trimmed by 4 bases and J by 1 base, 8 bases remained unmatched. From germline, CDR1 is SGHNT and CDR2 YYREEE (reference sequence). CDR3 sequence reads: CASSPGGGGGTDTQYF. CDR3 DNA sequence: TGTGCCAGCAGCCCGGGGGGGGGAGGAGGCACAGATACGCAGTATTTT.

This clonotype was seen a handful of times. This rearrangement joins TRBV7-6 to TRBJ2-5; no firm D call. This CDR3 is built from 13 residues. The germline V gene has CDR1 SGHVS and CDR2 FNYEAQ. V was clipped by 1 base and J by 3 bases, with 6 bases between them. CDR3 amino acids: CASSLGPEETQYF. CDR3 in DNA: TGTGCCAGCAGCTTAGGTCCCGAAGAGACCCAGTACTTC. Full variable domain (remainder filled in from reference TRBV7-6 and TRBJ2-5): GAGVSQSPRYKVTKRGQDVALRCDPISGHVSLYWYRQALGQGPEFLTYFNYEAQQDKSGLPNDRFSAERPEGSISTLTIQRTEQRDSAMYRCASSLGPEETQYFGPGTRLLVL.

This clonotype was detected once. This may come from a read error, since a much larger clone is one base off. The chain joins TRBV2 to TRBJ2-2, with D possibly being TRBD1 (5 bases). Looked up from germline, CDR1 is SNHLY and CDR2 is FYNNEI. The CDR3 is made up of 18 amino acids. The CDR3 sequence is CTSSEALWQGKNTGELFF. The CDR3 DNA follows: TGTACCAGCAGTGAAGCTCTGTGGCAGGGAAAGAACACCGGGGAGCTGTTTTTT. The full variable domain, completed using reference TRBV2 and TRBJ2-2, is EPEVTQTPSHQVTQMGQEVILRCVPISNHLYFYWYRQILGQKVEFLVSFYNNEISEKSEIFDDQFSVERPDGSNFTLKIRSTKLEDSAMYFCTSSEALWQGKNTGELFFGEGSRLTVL.

Many counts were recorded for this clonotype. CDR3 region: CASSYAYQETQYF. For the CDR3, the DNA is TGTGCCAGCAGCTATGCGTACCAAGAGACCCAGTACTTC. The chain carries TRBV7-3 and TRBJ2-5; D gene unclear. V was pared by 4 bases and J by 0 bases, with 6 bases between. The CDR3 spans 13 residues. CDR1 and CDR2 (germline): SGHTA, FQGTGA.

This clonotype was detected many times. CDR3 in amino acids: CASKTGQGYYGYTF. The CDR3 nucleotides read TGTGCCAGCAAGACCGGACAGGGCTACTATGGCTACACCTTC. The rearrangement links TRBV6-1 to TRBJ1-2, with 8 bases fitting TRBD1. J was trimmed by 3 bases and V by 7 bases; bases with no gene match: 7. There are 14 residues in the CDR3. CDR1 and CDR2 from the germline V gene are MNHNS and SASEGT.

This clonotype occurred many times. V usage is TRBV12-3 or TRBV12-4 and J usage is TRBJ2-2; the match to TRBD2 covers 9 bases. CDR3 length: 17 amino acids. V lost 4 bases to trimming and J lost 3 bases; unmatched junction nucleotides: 9. CDR3 in amino acids: CASSSGLALHDTGELFF. DNA for the CDR3: TGTGCCAGCAGTTCGGGACTAGCCCTCCATGACACCGGGGAGCTGTTTTTT.

This clonotype was detected only a few times. The chain links TRBV10-1 to TRBJ2-1, with TRBD2 matching 9 bases. Looked up from germline, CDR1 is WNHNN and CDR2 is SYGVQD (reference sequence). V trimming: 3 bases; J trimming: 6 bases; junction bases outside the gene matches: 3. This CDR3 comprises 14 residues. This CDR3 is CASSDLAGSNEQFF. The CDR3, as DNA: TGCGCCAGCAGTGATCTAGCGGGAAGCAATGAGCAGTTCTTC.

Ten or more counts support this clonotype. The CDR3 loop reads CASSPSSQGTSYEQYF. CDR3 DNA: TGTGCCAGCAGCCCAAGTAGCCAGGGTACCTCCTACGAGCAGTACTTC. The genes are TRBV7-8 and TRBJ2-7; tentatively, D is TRBD1 (5 bases). Germline loops: CDR1 SGHVS, CDR2 FQNEAQ. This CDR3 spans 16 amino acids. Trimming left V 5 bases short and J 0 bases short, with 17 bases between.

In its sample, this clonotype was seen many times. CDR3 DNA: TGCGCCAGCAGCTTGGAGTCCAGGGGCGAAGAGACCCAGTACTTC. It codes for CASSLESRGEETQYF. The chain joins TRBV5-1 to TRBJ2-5; D is perhaps TRBD1 (6 bases). From germline, CDR1 is SGHRS and CDR2 YFSETQ. Trimming removed 0 bases at V and 3 bases at J, with 12 bases between. The CDR3 consists of 15 residues.

There are many counts of this clonotype. The chain is built from TRBV6-1 and TRBJ2-7, with TRBD1 identical over 9 bases. Germline CDR1 MNHNS, CDR2 SASEGT. Trimming removed 5 bases from V and 5 bases from J; junction bases left unmatched: 10. There are 15 residues in the CDR3. The CDR3 loop is CASSRPGTGLNEQYF. The CDR3 region has the DNA TGTGCCAGCAGTCGTCCCGGGACAGGGTTGAACGAGCAGTACTTC.

This clonotype was detected ten times or more. V gene TRBV28 combines with J gene TRBJ2-1; TRBD1 agrees at 7 bases. The CDR3 totals 17 residues. V shed 5 bases, J shed 4 bases, and the junction held 14 bases outside the gene matches. Germline CDR1 reads MDHEN; CDR2 reads SYDVKM. The CDR3 sequence: CASSPIPSGTAYNEQFF. In DNA, the CDR3 is TGTGCCAGCAGTCCAATACCTTCCGGGACAGCGTACAATGAGCAGTTCTTC.

This clonotype was detected ten times or more. V is TRBV19 and J is TRBJ2-1; D possibly corresponds to TRBD1 (6 bases). Trimming shortened V by 1 base and J by 9 bases, and 16 bases separated the two germline ends. The length of the CDR3 is 15 residues. CDR1 is LNHDA and CDR2 is SQIVND in the germline V gene (reference sequence). CDR3: CASSIGSGVGGEQFF. CDR3 nucleotide sequence: TGTGCCAGTAGTATAGGATCAGGGGTAGGCGGTGAGCAGTTCTTC.

In this sample, this clonotype turned up a few times. The chain has TRBV7-9 and TRBJ1-4; no reliable D call. Per the germline V gene, CDR1 is SEHNR and CDR2 is FQNEAQ (reference sequence). The length of the CDR3 is 13 residues. V was clipped by 5 bases and J by 8 bases, with 12 bases between them. For the CDR3, the DNA is TGTGCCAGCAGCGAACTTGGTTTGGAAAAACTGTTTTTT. Translation: CASSELGLEKLFF.

This clonotype was seen repeatedly, ten times or more. The V and J genes are TRBV11-3 and TRBJ2-2; 14 nucleotides line up with TRBD2. The V gene's germline CDR1 is SGHNT and CDR2 YENEEA. This CDR3 spans 15 amino acids. The trim removed 5 bases at V and 6 bases at J, leaving 2 bases unmatched. The chain's CDR3 is CASSAGLAGAGELFF. In DNA, the CDR3 is TGTGCCAGCAGCGCGGGACTAGCGGGAGCCGGGGAGCTGTTTTTT.

This clonotype came up many times. The chain combines TRBV28 with TRBJ2-7; D gene uncertain. V lost 5 bases to trimming and J lost 1 base, with 12 bases between them. The CDR3 spans 14 residues. The germline CDR1 and CDR2 sequences are MDHEN and SYDVKM. The CDR3 reads CASSMPPKSYEQYF. The CDR3 nucleotides read TGTGCCAGCAGTATGCCCCCGAAGTCCTACGAGCAGTACTTC. Drawing the rest from reference TRBV28 and TRBJ2-7, the complete variable domain is DVKVTQSSRYLVKRTGEKVFLECVQDMDHENMFWYRQDPGLGLRLIYFSYDVKMKEKGDIPEGYSVSREKKERFSLILESASTNQTSMYLCASSMPPKSYEQYFGPGTRLTVT.

This clonotype showed up just a few times. The V call is TRBV6-1, the J call TRBJ1-6, with D tentatively TRBD1 (6 bases). This CDR3 has 15 residues. The V end lost 6 bases, the J end lost 3 bases, and 12 bases lay between the germline ends. CDR1 MNHNS and CDR2 SASEGT come from the germline V gene. The CDR3 spells CASRSRDIYNSPLHF. The DNA for the CDR3 is TGTGCCAGCAGATCTCGGGACATCTATAATTCACCCCTCCACTTT.

This clonotype has ten or more counts. CDR3 protein: CASSPGTAYSYEQYF. The CDR3 nucleotides are TGTGCCAGCAGTCCCGGGACCGCTTACTCCTACGAGCAGTACTTC. The chain carries TRBV28 and TRBJ2-7, with D possibly being TRBD1 or TRBD2 (5 bases each). The CDR3 has 15 amino acids. Trimming removed 5 bases at V and 0 bases at J, with 14 bases between. Germline CDR1 MDHEN, CDR2 SYDVKM.

In this sample, this clonotype turned up a few times. J is TRBJ2-1 and V is TRBV7-3, with 7 nucleotides matching TRBD2. J lost 7 bases, V lost 5 bases, and 14 bases had no gene match. The CDR3 length is 16 residues. CDR1 SGHTA and CDR2 FQGTGA come from the germline V gene. The CDR3 reads CASSPRGAGAVNEQFF. CDR3 nucleotide sequence: TGTGCCAGCAGCCCCCGAGGGGCGGGAGCGGTTAATGAGCAGTTCTTC.